This record looks at one TCR beta chain sequence and its context. As yet, its antigen is unknown. The CDR3 spans 14 residues. From germline, CDR1 is SGHRS and CDR2 YFSETQ. The ends lost 3 bases at V and 7 bases at J; junction bases unmatched: 3. This entry comes from a study of OX40 agonist ivuxolimab in advanced cancers. Whole-study results and caveats: CD8+ T cells showed, on average, more clonal expansion than CD4+ cells.

TCRdb's copy holds only in-frame clones and misses some; the assay was immunoSEQ multiplex PCR. The repertoire holds about 14,000 clones, with around four fifths as singletons. Source: CD4+ or CD8+ T cells sorted from blood, taken in a trial of the OX40 agonist ivuxolimab. The source of this sequence is an adult with an advanced solid tumor such as melanoma, head and neck, liver or kidney cancer. This chain joins TRBV5-1 and TRBJ1-4; 10 bases are shared with TRBD1. The CDR3 sequence: CASSSGTGVEKLFF. CDR3 coding DNA: TGCGCCAGCAGCTCGGGGACAGGGGTTGAAAAACTGTTTTTT.